What follows are 32 T cell receptor beta chains derived from one specimen sequenced in a study of graft-versus-host responses after intestinal transplantation. No cognate antigen is known for these TCRs. Assay: immunoSEQ multiplex PCR; the TCRdb copy retains only in-frame clones and omits some. This repertoire shows 40,000 to 60,000 clones, approximately 84% found once; its top ten account for roughly 0.45%. This specimen consisted of unstimulated CD4+ T cells sorted from spleen or lymph node cells, obtained before transplant. Receptor source: a human donor who was the organ donor for an intestinal transplant.

For the CDR3, the DNA is TGCGCCAGCAGCCAAATACCGGGACTAGGGACCTACAATGAGCAGTTCTTC. Translated, it gives CASSQIPGLGTYNEQFF. The J gene is TRBJ2-1, the V gene TRBV4-1; 8 nucleotides line up with TRBD2. With 2 bases clipped from V and 2 bases from J, the junction kept 8 bases outside the gene matches. CDR3 length equals 17 residues. Germline V gene data show CDR1 as MGHRA and CDR2 as YSYEKL.

The chain employs TRBV18 and TRBJ1-2, with 9 bases that match TRBD1. This CDR3 region has 16 residues. CDR1 is KGHSH, CDR2 LQKENI, per germline. The ends lost 5 bases at V and 5 bases at J; junction bases unmatched: 12. The CDR3 region is CASSSLDQQGAYGYTF. The CDR3 DNA sequence: TGTGCCAGCTCATCGCTCGATCAACAGGGGGCGTATGGCTACACCTTC.

V usage is TRBV14 and J usage is TRBJ1-1; D possibly corresponds to TRBD1 (5 bases). There are 13 residues in the CDR3. Trimming stripped 4 bases from V and 0 bases from J, with 6 bases between. The V gene's germline CDR1 is SGHDN and CDR2 FVKESK. The CDR3 coding sequence is TGTGCCAGCAGCCGGGGCTTGAACACTGAAGCTTTCTTT. Protein: CASSRGLNTEAFF. Full variable domain (rest looked up from reference TRBV14 and TRBJ1-1): EAGVTQFPSHSVIEKGQTVTLRCDPISGHDNLYWYRRVMGKEIKFLLHFVKESKQDESGMPNNRFLAERTGGTYSTLKVQPAELEDSGVYFCASSRGLNTEAFFGQGTRLTVV.

As to this clone: At one boundary the junction diverges from the germline segment, which might be a read error. The chain is built from TRBV4-1 and TRBJ2-1; the match to TRBD2 covers 9 bases. The CDR3 spans 16 residues. Germline CDR1 and CDR2: MGHRA and YSYEKL. The chain's CDR3 is CASSQGVSGSNNEQFF. The CDR3 region has the DNA TGTGCCAGCAGCCAAGGGGTTAGCGGGAGTAACAATGAGCAGTTCTTC.

The V gene is TRBV5-1, the J gene TRBJ1-1; a possible D gene is TRBD1 (6 bases). The germline CDR1 and CDR2 sequences are SGHRS and YFSETQ. The ends were cut back, 0 bases at V and 5 bases at J, with 14 bases in the middle. This CDR3 is 15 amino acids long. CDR3 residues: CASSLGGTGQTEAFF. CDR3 sequence (DNA): TGCGCCAGCAGCTTGGGAGGAACAGGGCAGACTGAAGCTTTCTTT.

The rearrangement joins TRBV6-1 to TRBJ1-5, with D possibly being TRBD1 (5 bases). The CDR3 has 16 amino acids. V was clipped by 1 base and J by 0 bases, with 10 bases between them. The germline CDR1 and CDR2 sequences are MNHNS and SASEGT. The CDR3 nucleotides are TGTGCCAGCAGTGAAGGACAGTCTTATAGCAATCAGCCCCAGCATTTT. It specifies CASSEGQSYSNQPQHF.

The chain employs TRBV11-2 and TRBJ1-6; D is unclear. The germline V gene has CDR1 SGHAT and CDR2 FQNNGV. Trimming took 1 base from V and 2 from J, leaving 6 bases between them. The CDR3 totals 15 residues. Written as DNA, the CDR3 is TGTGCCAGCAGCTTAGCCGGGGCCTATAATTCACCCCTCCACTTT. Amino acids: CASSLAGAYNSPLHF.

This chain joins TRBV5-1 and TRBJ2-1; no clear D gene. Looked up from germline, CDR1 is SGHRS and CDR2 is YFSETQ. V was pared by 2 bases and J by 9 bases, with 9 bases between. This CDR3 comprises 12 residues. The CDR3 DNA reads TGCGCCAGCAGCTTCGCCAACGCTGAGCAGTTCTTC. Protein: CASSFANAEQFF.

V is TRBV19 and J is TRBJ1-5; D gene ambiguous. Germline CDR1 is LNHDA and CDR2 is SQIVND (reference sequence). The CDR3 contains 14 residues. Trimming removed 5 bases from V and 3 bases from J, with 11 bases in between. The CDR3 is CASSPQWNNQPQHF. In DNA, the CDR3 is TGTGCCAGTAGTCCCCAATGGAACAATCAGCCCCAGCATTTT.

The CDR3 DNA reads as TGTGCCAGTAGGCAAGAGGCCCTGGGAAACACCATATATTTT. Translation: CASRQEALGNTIYF. The V gene is TRBV25-1, the J gene TRBJ1-3, with D unresolved. V lost 9 bases and J lost 4, with 16 bases in between. Germline assignment: CDR1 MGHDK and CDR2 SYGVNS. This CDR3 has 14 amino acids. Full variable domain (outside the CDR3, taken from reference TRBV25-1 and TRBJ1-3): EADIYQTPRYLVIGTGKKITLECSQTMGHDKMYWYQQDPGMELHLIHYSYGVNSTEKGDLSSESTVSRIRTEHFPLTLESARPSHTSQYLCASRQEALGNTIYFGEGSWLTVV.

V and J are TRBV5-8 and TRBJ2-1, with 8 positions matching TRBD2. Germline CDR1 reads SGHTS; CDR2 reads YDEGEE. V was pared by 3 bases and J by 11 bases, with 10 bases of the junction left unmatched. CDR3 length: 14 amino acids. The CDR3 nucleotides are TGTGCCAGCAGCTCCTGGGCTAGCGGGCCGCAGCAGTTCTTC. Amino acids: CASSSWASGPQQFF.

V is TRBV5-4 and J is TRBJ2-1; D is undetermined. The CDR3 has 12 residues. Per germline, CDR1 SGHNT and CDR2 YYREEE (reference sequence). V was cut by 0 bases and J by 6 bases, with 4 bases left in between. CDR3 amino acids: CASSLGSNEQFF. The DNA of the CDR3 is TGTGCCAGCAGCTTGGGGAGCAATGAGCAGTTCTTC.

Comment on this clone: This specimen includes other DNA sequences encoding the same CDR3. This sequence joins TRBV5-1 and TRBJ2-7; D remains ambiguous. The CDR3 covers 12 residues. The V end lost 0 bases, the J end lost 2 bases, and 3 bases lay between the germline ends. Germline V gene lookup returns CDR1 SGHRS and CDR2 YFSETQ. CDR3 sequence: CASSLGAYEQYF. The CDR3 DNA follows: TGCGCCAGCAGCTTGGGCGCCTACGAGCAGTACTTC.

This chain connects TRBV7-2 to TRBJ1-5; D gene uncertain. V lost 3 bases and J lost 5, with 11 bases in between. Per the germline V gene, CDR1 is SGHTA and CDR2 is FQGNSA. The CDR3 is 14 amino acids. In nucleotides, the CDR3 is TGTGCCAGCAGCTTCGGCCCCGGCCATCAGCCCCAGCATTTT. This translates into CASSFGPGHQPQHF.

This sequence joins TRBV7-6 and TRBJ2-5, with TRBD2 matching 15 bases. Germline CDR1 reads SGHVS; CDR2 reads FNYEAQ. The ends lost 4 bases at V and 2 bases at J; junction bases unmatched: 11. The CDR3 contains 19 residues. CDR3 sequence: CASSSKGLAGGSNQETQYF. The CDR3, as DNA: TGTGCCAGCAGCTCCAAGGGACTAGCGGGGGGCTCGAATCAAGAGACCCAGTACTTC. Together with reference TRBV7-6 and TRBJ2-5, the CDR3 gives the full variable domain: GAGVSQSPRYKVTKRGQDVALRCDPISGHVSLYWYRQALGQGPEFLTYFNYEAQQDKSGLPNDRFSAERPEGSISTLTIQRTEQRDSAMYRCASSSKGLAGGSNQETQYFGPGTRLLVL.

The rearrangement links TRBV6-5 to TRBJ1-2; 7 nucleotides align to TRBD1. Trimming at V came to 0 bases and at J to 5 bases, leaving 3 bases not matched to a gene. Germline assignment: CDR1 MNHEY and CDR2 SVGAGI. The CDR3 has 14 amino acids. CDR3 nucleotides: TGTGCCAGCAGTTACTCGACCAGGGGGTATGGCTACACCTTC. It codes for CASSYSTRGYGYTF.

The CDR3 DNA is TGTGCCAGCAGCTTAGATGGGTCAGCCGCAACTAATGAAAAACTGTTTTTT. Residues: CASSLDGSAATNEKLFF. This chain uses TRBV7-6 with TRBJ1-4; D gene unclear. V was cut by 1 base and J by 0 bases, with 12 bases left in between. CDR1 SGHVS and CDR2 FNYEAQ come from the germline V gene. The CDR3 extends over 17 amino acids.

CDR3 DNA: TGTGCCATCAGTGGGACTAATCAGCCCCAGCATTTT. Protein: CAISGTNQPQHF. This rearrangement joins TRBV10-3 to TRBJ1-5, with no clear D. Trimming shortened V by 4 bases and J by 4 bases, and 5 bases separated the two germline ends. The CDR3 extends over 12 amino acids. Germline V lookup: CDR1 ENHRY, CDR2 SYGVKD.

The V and J genes are TRBV4-2 and TRBJ1-1, with TRBD1 as a possible D gene (5 bases). Germline assignment: CDR1 LGHNA and CDR2 YNFKEQ. CDR3 length equals 15 residues. V lost 7 bases and J 4 bases, leaving 19 bases between the germline ends. Written as DNA, the CDR3 is TGTGCCAGCACTGAAGGGGCAGGCCCGACCACTGAAGCTTTCTTT. Translated: CASTEGAGPTTEAFF.

This sequence joins TRBV10-3 and TRBJ1-3, with a weak D call TRBD1 (6 bases). The germline V gene encodes CDR1 ENHRY and CDR2 SYGVKD. CDR3 length equals 15 residues. Trimming removed 7 bases from V and 0 bases from J, with 13 bases in between. The CDR3: CAITYREGSGNTIYF. Here the CDR3 DNA reads TGTGCCATCACTTACAGGGAGGGCTCTGGAAACACCATATATTTT.

This chain joins TRBV6-6 and TRBJ2-3; no clear D. The CDR3 contains 13 residues. V lost 4 bases and J lost 0, with 5 bases in between. Germline V gene sequence: CDR1 MNHNY, CDR2 SVGAGI (reference sequence). The CDR3 DNA sequence: TGTGCCAGCAGTTCGACTAGCACAGATACGCAGTATTTT. This sequence encodes CASSSTSTDTQYF.

The rearrangement links TRBV5-5 to TRBJ2-3; D is uncertain. There are 13 residues in the CDR3. Trimming left V 4 bases short and J 0 bases short, with 6 bases between. Germline loops: CDR1 SGHKS, CDR2 YYEKEE (reference sequence). In DNA, the CDR3 is TGTGCCAGCAGCGCGACTAGCACAGATACGCAGTATTTT. Protein: CASSATSTDTQYF.

The gene calls are TRBV7-9 and TRBJ2-7; 10 nucleotides align to TRBD2. The ends lost 4 bases at V and 5 bases at J; junction bases unmatched: 11. CDR1 is SEHNR and CDR2 is FQNEAQ in the germline V gene (reference sequence). The CDR3 consists of 16 residues. CDR3 in amino acids: CASSSSWLAGVDEQYF. CDR3 bases: TGTGCCAGCAGCTCCTCCTGGCTAGCGGGAGTAGACGAGCAGTACTTC. Drawing the rest from reference TRBV7-9 and TRBJ2-7, the complete variable domain is DTGVSQNPRHKITKRGQNVTFRCDPISEHNRLYWYRQTLGQGPEFLTYFQNEAQLEKSRLLSDRFSAERPKGSFSTLEIQRTEQGDSAMYLCASSSSWLAGVDEQYFGPGTRLTVT.

The table lists this clone with a count of one. This chain joins TRBV2 and TRBJ2-3; D ambiguous. This CDR3 spans 14 amino acids. With 7 bases removed from V and 0 bases from J, the gap between germline ends came to 11 bases. CDR1 and CDR2 (germline): SNHLY, FYNNEI. For the CDR3, the DNA is TGTGCCAGCAAGTGGCGGTCTAGCACAGATACGCAGTATTTT. Translating gives CASKWRSSTDTQYF. Complete variable domain (other parts from reference TRBV2 and TRBJ2-3): EPEVTQTPSHQVTQMGQEVILRCVPISNHLYFYWYRQILGQKVEFLVSFYNNEISEKSEIFDDQFSVERPDGSNFTLKIRSTKLEDSAMYFCASKWRSSTDTQYFGPGTRLTVL.

This chain links TRBV30 with TRBJ1-6; D unclear. The CDR3 has 15 residues. From germline, CDR1 is GTSNPN and CDR2 SVGIG (reference sequence). The V and J ends lost 0 bases and 8 bases respectively, with 14 bases between them. The CDR3, as DNA: TGTGCCTGGAGTGTACGGCTGGGGAGGGATTCACCCCTCCACTTT. Its translation: CAWSVRLGRDSPLHF. The variable domain in full, with the rest retrieved from reference TRBV30 and TRBJ1-6, is SQTIHQWPATLVQPVGSPLSLECTVEGTSNPNLYWYRQAAGRGLQLLFYSVGIGQISSEVPQNLSASRPQDRQFILSSKKLLLSDSGFYLCAWSVRLGRDSPLHFGNGTRLTVT.

The gene calls are TRBV14 and TRBJ2-7; no definite D call. CDR3 length: 13 amino acids. The germline CDR1 and CDR2 sequences are SGHDN and FVKESK. Trimming took 2 bases from V and 4 from J, leaving 9 bases between them. CDR3 in amino acids: CASSQWDSYEQYF. DNA for the CDR3: TGTGCCAGCAGCCAATGGGATTCTTACGAGCAGTACTTC.

This clone was counted a few times. J is TRBJ2-7 and V is TRBV5-6; D gene unclear. Trimming cost V 0 bases and J 0 bases, with 4 bases left between them. The germline V gene has CDR1 SGHDT and CDR2 YYEEEE. The CDR3 has 13 amino acids. DNA for the CDR3: TGTGCCAGCAGCTTGGGACACTCCTACGAGCAGTACTTC. Residues: CASSLGHSYEQYF.

The CDR3 sequence is CASSVEAGEAFF. CDR3 DNA sequence: TGTGCCAGCAGCGTAGAGGCAGGGGAAGCTTTCTTT. The gene calls are TRBV9 and TRBJ1-1, with D maybe TRBD1 (5 bases). There are 12 residues in the CDR3. Between the trimmed V and J ends, which lost 0 bases and 8 bases, there was a span of 8 bases. Germline V CDR1 and CDR2: SGDLS, YYNGEE.

This clone has just one count. This chain links TRBV7-2 with TRBJ1-1; D possibly corresponds to TRBD1 (6 bases). The CDR3 length is 15 residues. CDR1 and CDR2 from the germline V gene are SGHTA and FQGNSA. V shed 1 base and J shed 5 bases, with 14 bases lying between them. This CDR3 is CASSLVLGGGTEAFF. CDR3 nucleotide sequence: TGTGCCAGCAGCTTAGTTTTAGGAGGGGGGACTGAAGCTTTCTTT.

The chain recombines TRBV30 with TRBJ1-4; D gene uncertain. The V gene lost 0 bases and the J gene lost 8 bases, with 7 bases spanning the gap. This CDR3 has 12 amino acids. Germline V gene sequence: CDR1 GTSNPN, CDR2 SVGIG (reference sequence). CDR3 region: CAWSVREEKLFF. The CDR3 DNA reads as TGTGCCTGGAGTGTAAGGGAGGAAAAACTGTTTTTT. The whole variable domain, remainder taken from reference TRBV30 and TRBJ1-4, is SQTIHQWPATLVQPVGSPLSLECTVEGTSNPNLYWYRQAAGRGLQLLFYSVGIGQISSEVPQNLSASRPQDRQFILSSKKLLLSDSGFYLCAWSVREEKLFFGSGTQLSVL.

The V and J genes are TRBV7-6 and TRBJ1-1; the D gene is possibly TRBD1 (5 bases). The CDR3 sequence is 15 residues long. Trimming took off 2 bases at V and 7 bases at J, with 17 bases between the two ends. Germline CDR1 SGHVS, CDR2 FNYEAQ. The CDR3 region has the DNA TGTGCCAGCAGCTTATATAGTCCGAGTCAGGGTGAAGCTTTCTTT. It yields the protein CASSLYSPSQGEAFF. Variable domain in full (rest from reference TRBV7-6 and TRBJ1-1): GAGVSQSPRYKVTKRGQDVALRCDPISGHVSLYWYRQALGQGPEFLTYFNYEAQQDKSGLPNDRFSAERPEGSISTLTIQRTEQRDSAMYRCASSLYSPSQGEAFFGQGTRLTVV.

The chain joins TRBV2 to TRBJ1-2, with 10 bases matching TRBD1. The CDR3 runs 14 residues. The V gene's germline CDR1 is SNHLY and CDR2 FYNNEI. The V gene end was trimmed by 6 bases and the J gene end by 7 bases; junction bases not matched to a gene: 8. The CDR3 DNA sequence: TGTGCCAGCAGGCCCGGGACAGGGGCAGGTGGCTACACCTTC. Translated, it gives CASRPGTGAGGYTF.